The rows below give T cell receptor beta chains drawn from one sample of a study of cytomegalovirus exposure and HLA in healthy donors. Sequenced by immunoSEQ multiplex PCR; TCRdb stores in-frame clones only, minus some. Of 100,000 or so clones detected, approximately 80% appear once; the ten largest clones hold approximately 5.1%. The sequenced material came from PBMCs. The receptor set was obtained from a male donor in good health and CMV-seronegative. Both conserved end residues are part of each CDR3. The order of the fields is CDR3 protein, CDR3 DNA, V gene, clone size, D gene, J gene. The D gene is left open where the match is weak. Clone sizes are given selectively: once, few, many, or a class where the clone is expanded.

cdr3_aa: CASQRVSDTQYF
cdr3_nt: TGTGCCAGCCAGCGGGTCTCAGATACGCAGTATTTT
v_call: TRBV7-9
clone_size: NA
d_call: NA
j_call: TRBJ2-3

cdr3_aa: CASSRQGGGYEQYF
cdr3_nt: TGTGCCAGTAGTCGACAGGGAGGAGGTTACGAGCAGTACTTC
v_call: TRBV19
clone_size: NA
d_call: NA
j_call: TRBJ2-7

cdr3_aa: CASIAQREFAYNEQFF
cdr3_nt: TGTGCCAGCATAGCTCAGCGGGAGTTCGCCTACAATGAGCAGTTCTTC
v_call: TRBV2
clone_size: NA
d_call: TRBD2
j_call: TRBJ2-1

cdr3_aa: CASSSLAVTAPYTQYF
cdr3_nt: TGTGCCAGCAGCTCGCTAGCGGTCACCGCCCCGTATACGCAGTATTTT
v_call: TRBV11-2
clone_size: once
d_call: TRBD2
j_call: TRBJ2-3

cdr3_aa: CASSPGGSSYNEQFF
cdr3_nt: TGTGCCAGCAGCCCAGGAGGTAGCTCCTACAATGAGCAGTTCTTC
v_call: TRBV9
clone_size: NA
d_call: NA
j_call: TRBJ2-1

cdr3_aa: CAWYRVGYGYTF
cdr3_nt: TGTGCCTGGTACAGGGTGGGCTATGGCTACACCTTC
v_call: TRBV30
clone_size: NA
d_call: NA
j_call: TRBJ1-2

cdr3_aa: CASSLGLAASYEQYF
cdr3_nt: TGTGCCAGCAGCCTTGGACTAGCGGCATCCTACGAGCAGTACTTC
v_call: TRBV7-2
clone_size: NA
d_call: TRBD2
j_call: TRBJ2-7

cdr3_aa: CASSGQGGNEQFF
cdr3_nt: TGTGCCAGCAGTGGGCAGGGAGGCAATGAGCAGTTCTTC
v_call: TRBV6-1
clone_size: NA
d_call: NA
j_call: TRBJ2-1

cdr3_aa: CATAFMNTEAFF
cdr3_nt: TGTGCCACAGCGTTCATGAACACTGAAGCTTTCTTT
v_call: TRBV19
clone_size: NA
d_call: NA
j_call: TRBJ1-1

cdr3_aa: CASSLFQTGELFF
cdr3_nt: TGTGCCAGCAGTTTATTCCAAACCGGGGAGCTGTTTTTT
v_call: TRBV27
clone_size: once
d_call: NA
j_call: TRBJ2-2

cdr3_aa: CASSLGTSATDTQYF
cdr3_nt: TGTGCCAGCAGCTTAGGGACTAGCGCCACAGATACGCAGTATTTT
v_call: TRBV7-9
clone_size: NA
d_call: TRBD2
j_call: TRBJ2-3